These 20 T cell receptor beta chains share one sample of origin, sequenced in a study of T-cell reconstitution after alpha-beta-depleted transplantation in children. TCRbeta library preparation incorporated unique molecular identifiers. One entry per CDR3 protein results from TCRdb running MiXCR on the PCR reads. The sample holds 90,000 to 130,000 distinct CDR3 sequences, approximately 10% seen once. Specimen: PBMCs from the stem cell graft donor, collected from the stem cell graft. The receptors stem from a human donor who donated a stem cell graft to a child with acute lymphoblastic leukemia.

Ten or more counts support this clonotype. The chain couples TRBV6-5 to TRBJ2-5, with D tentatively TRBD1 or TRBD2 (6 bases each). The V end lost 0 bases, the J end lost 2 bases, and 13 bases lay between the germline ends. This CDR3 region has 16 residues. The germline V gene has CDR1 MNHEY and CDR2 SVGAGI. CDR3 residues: CASSYSGGEAQETQYF. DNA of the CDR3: TGTGCCAGCAGTTACTCCGGGGGCGAGGCTCAAGAGACCCAGTACTTC.

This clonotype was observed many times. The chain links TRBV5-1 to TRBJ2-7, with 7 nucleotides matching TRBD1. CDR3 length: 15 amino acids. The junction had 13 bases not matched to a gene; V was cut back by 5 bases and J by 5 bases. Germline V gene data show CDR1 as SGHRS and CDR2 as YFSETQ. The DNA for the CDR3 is TGCGCCAGCAGTAAACCAACAGGGGTGATTGACGAGCAGTACTTC. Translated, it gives CASSKPTGVIDEQYF.

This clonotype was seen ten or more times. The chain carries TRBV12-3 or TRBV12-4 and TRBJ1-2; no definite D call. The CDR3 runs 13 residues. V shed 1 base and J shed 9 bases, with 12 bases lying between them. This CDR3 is CASSLVAGQSYTF. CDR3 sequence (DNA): TGTGCCAGCAGTTTAGTTGCCGGCCAGAGCTACACCTTC.

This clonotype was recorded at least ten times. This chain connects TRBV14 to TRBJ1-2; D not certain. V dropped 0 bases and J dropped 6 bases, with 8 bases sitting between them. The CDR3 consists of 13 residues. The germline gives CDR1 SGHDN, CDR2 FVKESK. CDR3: CASSQERPDGYTF. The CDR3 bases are TGTGCCAGCAGCCAAGAACGACCAGATGGCTACACCTTC.

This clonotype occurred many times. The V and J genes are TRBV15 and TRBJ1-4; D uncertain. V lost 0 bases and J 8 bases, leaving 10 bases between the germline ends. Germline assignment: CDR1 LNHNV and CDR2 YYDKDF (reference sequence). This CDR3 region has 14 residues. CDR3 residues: CATSRDHTGEKLFF. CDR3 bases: TGTGCCACCAGCAGAGATCACACGGGAGAAAAACTGTTTTTT.

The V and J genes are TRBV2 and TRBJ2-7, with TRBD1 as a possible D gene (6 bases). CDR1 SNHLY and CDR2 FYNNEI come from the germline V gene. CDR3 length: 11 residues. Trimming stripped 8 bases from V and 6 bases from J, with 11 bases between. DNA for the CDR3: TGTGCCAGCGAACAGGGCGGCGAGCAGTACTTC. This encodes CASEQGGEQYF.

The CDR3 nucleotides are TGTGCCAGCTCACCAGGGACAACGGAAAACGAGCAGTACTTC. Protein product: CASSPGTTENEQYF. The chain employs TRBV18 and TRBJ2-7; maybe TRBD1 (6 bases). Per germline, CDR1 KGHSH and CDR2 LQKENI. The CDR3 totals 14 residues. The V end was cut by 2 bases, the J end by 5 bases, with 13 bases between. The whole variable domain, remainder taken from reference TRBV18 and TRBJ2-7, is NAGVMQNPRHLVRRRGQEARLRCSPMKGHSHVYWYRQLPEEGLKFMVYLQKENIIDESGMPKERFSAEFPKEGPSILRIQQVVRGDSAAYFCASSPGTTENEQYFGPGTRLTVT.

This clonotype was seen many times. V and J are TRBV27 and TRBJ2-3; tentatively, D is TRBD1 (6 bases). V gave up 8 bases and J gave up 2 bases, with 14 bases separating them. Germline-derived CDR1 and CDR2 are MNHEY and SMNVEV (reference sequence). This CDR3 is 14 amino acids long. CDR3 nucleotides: TGTGCCAGCCGGTCCCCAGGGGCCACAGATACGCAGTATTTT. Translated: CASRSPGATDTQYF.

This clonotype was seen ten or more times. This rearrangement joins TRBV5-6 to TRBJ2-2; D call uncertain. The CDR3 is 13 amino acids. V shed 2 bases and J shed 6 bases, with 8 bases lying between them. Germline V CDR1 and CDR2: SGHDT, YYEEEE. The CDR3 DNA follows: TGTGCCAGCAGCTTTCGACACTCCGGGGAGCTGTTTTTT. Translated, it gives CASSFRHSGELFF. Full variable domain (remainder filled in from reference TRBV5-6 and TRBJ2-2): DAGVTQSPTHLIKTRGQQVTLRCSPKSGHDTVSWYQQALGQGPQFIFQYYEEEERQRGNFPDRFSGHQFPNYSSELNVNALLLGDSALYLCASSFRHSGELFFGEGSRLTVL.

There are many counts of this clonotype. CDR3 DNA sequence: TGTGCTAGTGGTACAACCGGGACAGGGGGTTCTACTCTGGGGGCCAACGTCCTGACTTTC. Amino acid sequence: CASGTTGTGGSTLGANVLTF. This rearrangement joins TRBV12-5 to TRBJ2-6; TRBD1 aligns across 11 bases. CDR1 is LGHNT and CDR2 is FRNRAP in the germline V gene. J was trimmed by 4 bases and V by 5 bases; bases with no gene match: 16. The CDR3 is 20 residues long. The whole variable domain, remainder taken from reference TRBV12-5 and TRBJ2-6, is DARVTQTPRHKVTEMGQEVTMRCQPILGHNTVFWYRQTMMQGLELLAYFRNRAPLDDSGMPKDRFSAEMPDATLATLKIQPSEPRDSAVYFCASGTTGTGGSTLGANVLTFGAGSRLTVL.

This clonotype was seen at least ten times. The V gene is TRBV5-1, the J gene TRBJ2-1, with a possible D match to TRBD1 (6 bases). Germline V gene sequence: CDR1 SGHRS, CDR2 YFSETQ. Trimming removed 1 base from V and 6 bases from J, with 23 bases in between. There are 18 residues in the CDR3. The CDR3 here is CASSLSVRTEPVPNEQFF. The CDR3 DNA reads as TGCGCCAGCAGCTTGAGTGTCCGGACAGAGCCCGTACCCAATGAGCAGTTCTTC.

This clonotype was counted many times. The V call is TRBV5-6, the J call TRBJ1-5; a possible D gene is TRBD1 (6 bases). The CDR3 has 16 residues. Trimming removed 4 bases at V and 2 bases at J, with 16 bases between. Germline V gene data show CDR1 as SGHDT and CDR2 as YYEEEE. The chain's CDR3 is CASSRARGVGNQPQHF. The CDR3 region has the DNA TGTGCCAGCAGCAGGGCGAGGGGGGTTGGCAATCAGCCCCAGCATTTT.

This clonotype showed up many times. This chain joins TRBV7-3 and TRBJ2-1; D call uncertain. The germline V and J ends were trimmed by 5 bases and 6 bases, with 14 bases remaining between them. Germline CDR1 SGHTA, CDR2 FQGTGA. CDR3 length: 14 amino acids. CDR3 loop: CASSPLGFGNEQFF. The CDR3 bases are TGTGCCAGCAGCCCACTGGGGTTTGGCAATGAGCAGTTCTTC.

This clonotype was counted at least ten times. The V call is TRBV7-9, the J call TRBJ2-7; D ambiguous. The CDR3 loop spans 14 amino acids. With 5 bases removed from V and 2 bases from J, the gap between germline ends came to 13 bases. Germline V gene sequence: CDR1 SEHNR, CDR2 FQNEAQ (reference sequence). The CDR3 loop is CASSGTGTTYEQYF. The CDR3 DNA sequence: TGTGCCAGCAGCGGTACGGGTACAACCTACGAGCAGTACTTC.

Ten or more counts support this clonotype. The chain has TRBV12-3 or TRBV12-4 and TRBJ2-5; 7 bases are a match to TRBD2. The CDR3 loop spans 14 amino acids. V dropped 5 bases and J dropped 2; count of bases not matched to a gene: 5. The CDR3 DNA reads TGTGCCAGCAGTCCGAGGGGAGGGCAAGAGACCCAGTACTTC. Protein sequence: CASSPRGGQETQYF.

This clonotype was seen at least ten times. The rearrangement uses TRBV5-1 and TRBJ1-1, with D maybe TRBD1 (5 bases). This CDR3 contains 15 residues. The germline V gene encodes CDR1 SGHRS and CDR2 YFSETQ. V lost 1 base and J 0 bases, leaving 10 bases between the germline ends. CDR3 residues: CASSLLEGLNTEAFF. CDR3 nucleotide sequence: TGCGCCAGCAGCTTGCTGGAGGGACTGAACACTGAAGCTTTCTTT.

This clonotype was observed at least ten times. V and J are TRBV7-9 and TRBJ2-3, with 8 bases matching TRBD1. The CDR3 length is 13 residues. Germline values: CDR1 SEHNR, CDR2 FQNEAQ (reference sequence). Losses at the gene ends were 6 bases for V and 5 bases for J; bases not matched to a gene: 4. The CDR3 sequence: CASRTGVGDTQYF. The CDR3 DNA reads TGTGCCAGCAGGACAGGGGTTGGAGATACGCAGTATTTT.

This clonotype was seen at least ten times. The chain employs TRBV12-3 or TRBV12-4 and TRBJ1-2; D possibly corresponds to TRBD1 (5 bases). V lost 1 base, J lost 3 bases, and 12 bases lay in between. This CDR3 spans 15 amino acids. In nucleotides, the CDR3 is TGTGCCAGCAGTTTAGGACCCGGAGGGGACTATGGCTACACCTTC. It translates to CASSLGPGGDYGYTF.

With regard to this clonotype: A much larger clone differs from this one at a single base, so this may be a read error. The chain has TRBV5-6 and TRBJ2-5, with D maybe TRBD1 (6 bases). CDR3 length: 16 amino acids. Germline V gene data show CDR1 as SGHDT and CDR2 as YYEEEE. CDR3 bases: TGTGCCAGCAGCTTGGGAACAGGGCCCTACCACGAGACCCAGTACTTC. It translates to CASSLGTGPYHETQYF.

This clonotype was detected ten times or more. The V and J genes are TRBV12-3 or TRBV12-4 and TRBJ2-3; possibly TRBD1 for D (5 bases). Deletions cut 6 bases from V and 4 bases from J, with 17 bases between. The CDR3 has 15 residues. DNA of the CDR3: TGTGCCAGCAGCCGGGCCCAGGTGGGGCCAGATACGCAGTATTTT. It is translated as CASSRAQVGPDTQYF.